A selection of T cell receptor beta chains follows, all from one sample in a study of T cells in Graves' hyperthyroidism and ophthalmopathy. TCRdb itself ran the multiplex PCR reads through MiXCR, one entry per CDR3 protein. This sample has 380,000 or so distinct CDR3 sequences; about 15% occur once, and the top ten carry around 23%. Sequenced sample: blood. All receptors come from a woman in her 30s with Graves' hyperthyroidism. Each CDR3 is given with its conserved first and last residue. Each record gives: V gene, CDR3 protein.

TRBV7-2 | CATAWAGDRYF
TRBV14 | CASSQGGLAKNIQYF
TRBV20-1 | CSAMWVSGNTIYF
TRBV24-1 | CATSDYGQEQFF
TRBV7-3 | CASSPPGRGANNEQFF
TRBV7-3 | CASSLTPMGGYTF
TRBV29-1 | CSAEGSWGEKLFF
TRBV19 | CASSSSGGLEQYF
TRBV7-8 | CASSLTASGTRDEQFF
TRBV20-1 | CSARSDYSNQPQHF
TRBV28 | CASSAGTNYGYTF
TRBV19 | CASSAGRDTEAFF
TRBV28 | CASSLGRQGTDTQYF
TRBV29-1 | CSVEEGRGGDEQFF
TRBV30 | CACPRDRGYGYTF
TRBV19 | CASPGTAPGTDTQYF
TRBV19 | CASSTRDRGVNQPQHF
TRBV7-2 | CASSAGLAGGYEQYF
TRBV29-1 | CSVEERVWGKSNEQFF
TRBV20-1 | CSAPPSEPEFTDTQYF
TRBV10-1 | CASSDYDSITDTQYF
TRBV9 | CASSPVGGTYGYTF
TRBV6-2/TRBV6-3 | CASSYDSGAGTDTQYF
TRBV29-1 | CSVGRENDNEQFF
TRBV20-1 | CSARTGGYAGELFF
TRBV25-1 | CASSEYIHYEQYF
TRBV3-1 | CASSQGPDSGANVLTF
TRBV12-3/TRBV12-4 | CASSSGWGPSVSYEQYF
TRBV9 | CASSVGNEQYF
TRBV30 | CAWASGNEQYF
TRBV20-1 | CSAIDATDTQYF